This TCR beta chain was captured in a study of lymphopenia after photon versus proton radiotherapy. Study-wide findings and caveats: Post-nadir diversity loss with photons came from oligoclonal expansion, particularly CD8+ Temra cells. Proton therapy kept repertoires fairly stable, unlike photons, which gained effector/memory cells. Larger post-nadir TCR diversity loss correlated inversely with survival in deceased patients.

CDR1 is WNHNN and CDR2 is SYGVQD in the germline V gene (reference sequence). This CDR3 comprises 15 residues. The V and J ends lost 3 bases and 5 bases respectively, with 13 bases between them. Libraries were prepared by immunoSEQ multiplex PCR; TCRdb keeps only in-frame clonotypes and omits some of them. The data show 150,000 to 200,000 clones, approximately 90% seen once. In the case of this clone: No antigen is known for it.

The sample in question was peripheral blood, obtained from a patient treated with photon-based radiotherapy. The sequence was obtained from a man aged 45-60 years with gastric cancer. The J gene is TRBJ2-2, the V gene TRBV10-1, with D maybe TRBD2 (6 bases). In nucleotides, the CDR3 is TGCGCCAGCAGTGACCTCGGGAGAGGGACCGGGGAGCTGTTTTTT. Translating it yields CASSDLGRGTGELFF.